The 30 T cell receptor beta chains listed next were all sequenced from one sample in a study of blood T cell repertoires in COVID-19. The assay was immunoSEQ multiplex PCR, and TCRdb's table has in-frame clones only and misses some. The sample records over 110,000 clones, roughly 88% being singletons. Specimen: peripheral blood. The receptors were sampled from a human donor in a cohort sampled during active COVID-19.

The rearrangement joins TRBV7-3 to TRBJ2-1, with TRBD2 matching 13 bases. With 2 bases clipped from V and 5 bases from J, the junction kept 15 bases outside the gene matches. CDR1 is SGHTA and CDR2 is FQGTGA in the germline V gene. This CDR3 comprises 20 residues. Written as DNA, the CDR3 is TGTGCCAGCAGCTTAGACAGGGGACTAGCGGGGACAAGAGGGCACAATGAGCAGTTCTTC. It codes for CASSLDRGLAGTRGHNEQFF. The full variable domain, in which reference TRBV7-3 and TRBJ2-1 provide the parts outside the CDR3, is GAGVSQTPSNKVTEKGKYVELRCDPISGHTALYWYRQSLGQGPEFLIYFQGTGAADDSGLPNDRFFAVRPEGSVSTLKIQRTERGDSAVYLCASSLDRGLAGTRGHNEQFFGPGTRLTVL.

The chain carries TRBV29-1 and TRBJ2-7; 9 bases align to TRBD1. The CDR3 spans 15 residues. J gave up 4 bases and V 3 bases, and 10 bases lay outside the gene matches. Germline values: CDR1 SQVTM, CDR2 ANQGSEA. The CDR3 nucleotides are TGCAGCGTTGAGTCAGACGGGACAGGGCCATACGAGCAGTACTTC. This gives the protein CSVESDGTGPYEQYF.

The chain employs TRBV28 and TRBJ1-2; D gene uncertain. The V gene's germline CDR1 is MDHEN and CDR2 SYDVKM. The CDR3 loop spans 15 amino acids. Trimming left V 2 bases short and J 8 bases short, with 18 bases between. CDR3 in amino acids: CASSLARPRLEGYTF. The DNA for the CDR3 is TGTGCCAGCAGTTTAGCTAGGCCCCGCTTAGAAGGCTACACCTTC.

V and J are TRBV6-5 and TRBJ2-5; 7 bases fit TRBD2. This CDR3 has 15 amino acids. V lost 6 bases and J lost 5; bases outside the gene matches: 12. Germline loops: CDR1 MNHEY, CDR2 SVGAGI. In DNA form, the CDR3 reads TGTGCCAGCAGCCGCATTATGGGGGGGGTGGAGACCCAGTACTTC. It yields the protein CASSRIMGGVETQYF.

V gene TRBV10-3 combines with J gene TRBJ2-3, with 9 positions matching TRBD1. V shed 8 bases, J shed 6 bases, and the junction held 3 bases outside the gene matches. The germline CDR1 and CDR2 sequences are ENHRY and SYGVKD. The CDR3 runs to 12 residues. The CDR3 DNA follows: TGTGCCATCCGGGACAGGGACGATACGCAGTATTTT. It yields the protein CAIRDRDDTQYF.

The V gene is TRBV18, the J gene TRBJ2-2, with D possibly being TRBD2 (6 bases). CDR3 size: 16 residues. Germline V CDR1 and CDR2: KGHSH, LQKENI. V dropped 3 bases and J dropped 0 bases, with 11 bases sitting between them. Here the CDR3 reads CASSPRGGANTGELFF. For the CDR3, the DNA is TGTGCCAGCTCACCTCGAGGCGGGGCGAACACCGGGGAGCTGTTTTTT.

This CDR3 reads CASSHQGGTGNEKLFF. For the CDR3, the DNA is TGCGCCAGCAGCCATCAAGGGGGGACAGGGAATGAAAAACTGTTTTTT. J is TRBJ1-4 and V is TRBV4-1, with 9 bases fitting TRBD1. From germline, CDR1 is MGHRA and CDR2 YSYEKL. The trim removed 3 bases at V and 5 bases at J, leaving 7 bases unmatched. This CDR3 comprises 16 residues.

The chain couples TRBV27 to TRBJ1-1; 9 nucleotides line up with TRBD1. In germline, CDR1 is MNHEY, CDR2 SMNVEV (reference sequence). The CDR3 is 14 amino acids. V was clipped by 3 bases and J by 5 bases; unmatched bases: 4. DNA for the CDR3: TGTGCCAGCAGTTTGGAACAGGGGGCGACTGAAGCTTTCTTT. This sequence encodes CASSLEQGATEAFF.

The chain carries TRBV6-1 and TRBJ1-1, with D possibly being TRBD1 (6 bases). The CDR3 loop spans 15 amino acids. Germline V CDR1 and CDR2: MNHNS, SASEGT. Trimming left V 2 bases short and J 6 bases short, with 16 bases between. The CDR3 region is CASSETGGAQAEAFF. The CDR3 DNA is TGTGCCAGCAGTGAAACCGGGGGGGCGCAGGCTGAAGCTTTCTTT.

This sequence joins TRBV6-6 and TRBJ1-2; possibly TRBD1 for D (6 bases). The CDR3 length is 14 residues. The V and J ends lost 7 bases and 2 bases respectively, with 14 bases between them. CDR1 MNHNY and CDR2 SVGAGI come from the germline V gene (reference sequence). CDR3: CASNNLQGNYGYTF. The DNA of the CDR3 is TGTGCCAGCAATAACCTACAGGGAAACTATGGCTACACCTTC.

This clone has just one count. The chain is built from TRBV7-7 and TRBJ2-5; D perhaps matches TRBD1 (5 bases). Germline V gene data show CDR1 as SSHAT and CDR2 as FNYEAQ (reference sequence). The CDR3 extends over 13 amino acids. Trimming took 1 base from V and 4 from J, leaving 7 bases between them. The DNA for the CDR3 is TGTGCCAGCAGCTTAGTAGGGGTAGAGACCCAGTACTTC. Translated, it gives CASSLVGVETQYF.

The chain employs TRBV4-2 and TRBJ2-3; the match to TRBD2 covers 12 bases. Germline CDR1 and CDR2: LGHNA and YNFKEQ. CDR3 length: 18 residues. Trimming cost V 1 base and J 2 bases; bases outside gene matches: 7. CDR3 loop: CASSQVLAGGRLTDTQYF. CDR3 coding DNA: TGTGCCAGCAGCCAAGTTCTAGCGGGGGGGCGCCTCACAGATACGCAGTATTTT.

This clone was seen only a few times. The V gene is TRBV2, the J gene TRBJ1-1; 8 bases match TRBD1. This CDR3 region has 14 residues. The germline V gene encodes CDR1 SNHLY and CDR2 FYNNEI. V lost 4 bases to trimming and J lost 3 bases; unmatched junction nucleotides: 4. CDR3 in DNA: TGTGCCAGCAGTGTAGCAGGGGGCTACACTGAAGCTTTCTTT. It specifies CASSVAGGYTEAFF.

The rearrangement uses TRBV14 and TRBJ1-2; a possible D gene is TRBD1 (6 bases). This CDR3 has 12 amino acids. The germline V gene has CDR1 SGHDN and CDR2 FVKESK. Trimming pared 6 bases from V and 7 bases from J, leaving 12 bases between. Here the CDR3 reads CASSPGEGGYTF. CDR3 sequence (DNA): TGTGCCAGCAGTCCAGGGGAGGGTGGCTACACCTTC.

This sequence joins TRBV29-1 and TRBJ2-1; 7 nucleotides agree with TRBD1. CDR1 is SQVTM and CDR2 is ANQGSEA in the germline V gene. CDR3 length: 12 amino acids. V lost 8 bases, J lost 8 bases, and 9 bases stayed unmatched. CDR3 amino acids: CSLRRGLYEQFF. CDR3 in DNA: TGCAGCTTGAGAAGGGGGCTCTATGAGCAGTTCTTC.

This chain joins TRBV11-2 and TRBJ1-1, with D perhaps matching TRBD1 (5 bases). Trimming took off 0 bases at V and 1 base at J, with 9 bases between the two ends. CDR1 SGHAT and CDR2 FQNNGV come from the germline V gene. The CDR3 is 15 amino acids. CDR3 nucleotide sequence: TGTGCCAGCAGCTTAGATCCAGGGCCGAACACTGAAGCTTTCTTT. Translation gives CASSLDPGPNTEAFF.

The chain combines TRBV29-1 with TRBJ2-1, with 8 positions matching TRBD1. Germline lookup yields CDR1 SQVTM and CDR2 ANQGSEA. CDR3 length: 15 residues. Trimming cost V 2 bases and J 0 bases; bases outside gene matches: 3. CDR3 amino acids: CSVEKGTGSYNEQFF. In DNA, the CDR3 is TGCAGCGTTGAAAAAGGGACAGGCTCCTACAATGAGCAGTTCTTC.

V usage is TRBV19 and J usage is TRBJ2-6; D might be TRBD2 (6 bases). V lost 4 bases and J 0 bases, leaving 10 bases between the germline ends. The CDR3 is 16 amino acids. Germline V CDR1 and CDR2: LNHDA, SQIVND (reference sequence). CDR3: CASSKGLNSGANVLTF. The CDR3, as DNA: TGTGCCAGTAGTAAGGGACTCAACTCTGGGGCCAACGTCCTGACTTTC.

The chain carries TRBV27 and TRBJ2-7, with TRBD1 as a possible D gene (5 bases). Germline V gives CDR1 MNHEY, CDR2 SMNVEV (reference sequence). The CDR3 is 14 amino acids. Between the trimmed V and J ends, which lost 6 bases and 3 bases, there was a span of 15 bases. CDR3 protein: CASSRSAGFYEQYF. Here the CDR3 DNA reads TGTGCCAGCAGCAGGAGTGCAGGGTTCTACGAGCAGTACTTC.

The chain carries TRBV9 and TRBJ1-1; D call uncertain. In germline, CDR1 is SGDLS, CDR2 YYNGEE. With 0 bases removed from V and 6 bases from J, the gap between germline ends came to 9 bases. CDR3 length equals 13 residues. CDR3 DNA: TGTGCCAGCAGCGTAGAGAGTTTCCCTGAAGCTTTCTTT. Residues: CASSVESFPEAFF.

The chain is built from TRBV3-1 (or the pseudogene TRBV3-2) and TRBJ2-7; 13 bases are a match to TRBD2. The CDR3 has 16 residues. Germline CDR1 reads LGHDT; CDR2 reads YNNKEL (reference sequence). Losses at the gene ends were 6 bases for V and 7 bases for J; bases not matched to a gene: 12. Written as DNA, the CDR3 is TGTGCCAGCAGTCGGAGGACTAGCGGGGGTCCCTCGGAGCAGTACTTC. Protein: CASSRRTSGGPSEQYF.

The chain joins TRBV11-2 to TRBJ2-5, with a weak D call TRBD2 (7 bases). The length of the CDR3 is 15 residues. Germline V gene sequence: CDR1 SGHAT, CDR2 FQNNGV. V lost 1 base and J lost 1, with 10 bases in between. CDR3 coding DNA: TGTGCCAGCAGCTTAGCGGGGGGCGGCCAAGAGACCCAGTACTTC. Its protein is CASSLAGGGQETQYF.

The chain carries TRBV7-3 and TRBJ2-1; TRBD2 agrees at 10 bases. CDR1 is SGHTA and CDR2 is FQGTGA in the germline V gene. CDR3 size: 16 residues. V lost 3 bases to trimming and J lost 3 bases; unmatched junction nucleotides: 5. Here the CDR3 DNA reads TGTGCCAGCAGCTTTAGCGGGGGGACCCTCTACAATGAGCAGTTCTTC. Translation: CASSFSGGTLYNEQFF.

This sequence joins TRBV5-1 and TRBJ2-5; D might be TRBD1 (6 bases). The germline V gene has CDR1 SGHRS and CDR2 YFSETQ. The CDR3 loop spans 15 amino acids. V was shortened by 4 bases and J by 0 bases, with 13 bases between the two germline ends. The CDR3 nucleotides read TGCGCCAGCAGCCGTAGGACAGACTACCAAGAGACCCAGTACTTC. The encoded protein is CASSRRTDYQETQYF.

The CDR3 DNA reads as TGTGCCAGCAGCTTTTCTGGGCGCTCCTACGAGCAGTACTTC. It translates to CASSFSGRSYEQYF. The chain combines TRBV5-4 with TRBJ2-7, with D hard to call. Trimming pared 2 bases from V and 0 bases from J, leaving 9 bases between. This CDR3 spans 14 amino acids. Germline lookup yields CDR1 SGHNT and CDR2 YYREEE (reference sequence).

The chain recombines TRBV11-2 with TRBJ2-7, with 10 bases lining up with TRBD1. Unmatched junction bases numbered 3, after V lost 2 bases and J lost 2 bases. The CDR3 totals 15 residues. Germline CDR1 reads SGHAT; CDR2 reads FQNNGV. As DNA, the CDR3 is TGTGCCAGCAGCTTAACCGGGACAGGGGCCTACGAGCAGTACTTC. Protein product: CASSLTGTGAYEQYF.

This chain links TRBV15 with TRBJ1-4; no firm D call. Per the germline V gene, CDR1 is LNHNV and CDR2 is YYDKDF (reference sequence). The CDR3 runs to 14 residues. The ends were cut back, 0 bases at V and 7 bases at J, with 9 bases in the middle. The DNA of the CDR3 is TGTGCCACCAGCAGAGATAGAATGAGTGAAAAACTGTTTTTT. Its protein is CATSRDRMSEKLFF.

This chain links TRBV4-1 with TRBJ2-3; TRBD2 might be the D (5 bases). Germline loops: CDR1 MGHRA, CDR2 YSYEKL. Trimming shortened V by 3 bases and J by 2 bases, and 12 bases separated the two germline ends. The CDR3 spans 15 residues. CDR3 residues: CASSHEIRDTDTQYF. CDR3 nucleotide sequence: TGCGCCAGCAGCCACGAGATACGGGACACAGATACGCAGTATTTT.

The gene calls are TRBV28 and TRBJ1-4, with 9 nucleotides matching TRBD1. This CDR3 spans 15 amino acids. Germline CDR1 and CDR2: MDHEN and SYDVKM. V shed 5 bases, J shed 8 bases, and the junction held 9 bases outside the gene matches. This CDR3 is CASSVPGQGEEKLFF. The CDR3 DNA reads as TGTGCCAGCAGTGTACCGGGACAGGGAGAAGAAAAACTGTTTTTT. Using reference TRBV28 and TRBJ1-4 for the parts outside the CDR3, the full variable domain is DVKVTQSSRYLVKRTGEKVFLECVQDMDHENMFWYRQDPGLGLRLIYFSYDVKMKEKGDIPEGYSVSREKKERFSLILESASTNQTSMYLCASSVPGQGEEKLFFGSGTQLSVL.

The J gene is TRBJ2-3, the V gene TRBV29-1; 9 bases align to TRBD2. The CDR3 sequence is 14 residues long. Germline CDR1 reads SQVTM; CDR2 reads ANQGSEA. With 6 bases clipped from V and 2 bases from J, the junction kept 6 bases outside the gene matches. The CDR3 DNA reads TGCAGCGTCCGACCGGGACTAGCCACAGATACGCAGTATTTT. Residues: CSVRPGLATDTQYF.